Sequencing of this T cell receptor beta chain was carried out in a study of cytomegalovirus exposure and HLA in healthy donors. This CDR3 has 16 amino acids. V shed 3 bases and J 2 bases; nucleotides not matched to a gene: 6. The germline CDR1 and CDR2 sequences are MDHEN and SYDVKM. This clone was seen a few times. Antigen unknown. Study-level points and caveats: The classifier reportedly diagnosed cytomegalovirus status with high sensitivity and specificity. Later analysis demonstrated an association between a missense DCLRE1C variant and TCR beta V- and J-gene trimming. Segments of the TCR beta V type were, in most cases, productive about 87% or about 30% of the time in an earlier analysis.

This PCR relied on a set of 60 Vbeta primers and 13 Jbeta primers. Clones were sequenced by immunoSEQ multiplex PCR, and TCRdb holds only the in-frame ones, with some missing. The sample has approximately 130,000 clones, over 70% seen once; the top ten hold roughly 3.1%. The chain links TRBV28 to TRBJ1-5; 8 bases align to TRBD1. The TCR sequence derives from a man aged 25-40 years in good health and CMV-seronegative. The source material was PBMCs. The DNA of the CDR3 is TGTGCCAGCAGTTTGTACGCGGGACAGGGCAATCAGCCCCAGCATTTT. It yields the protein CASSLYAGQGNQPQHF.